This T cell receptor (beta chain) came from a study of vaccination effects on CD4 cells after COVID-19 (dated by TCRdb to the early 2020s). About the study as a whole: Each participant received two doses of an mRNA SARS-CoV-2 vaccine, either BNT162b2 or mRNA-1273. Cultures from other donors in the study were sequenced using the Oncomine TCR Beta short-read assay on an Illumina iSeq 100. A total of 10 COVID-19 convalescent patients and several SARS-CoV-2-naive healthy vaccine recipients were included in the full study. The study compared SARS-CoV-2 spike-specific CD4+ TCR repertoires before and after mRNA vaccination in COVID-19 convalescent patients and infection-naive vaccine recipients. Overall study results and their limits: In healthy vaccine recipients, vaccine-induced clones were almost all SARS-CoV-2 mono-reactive, with only 1 of 255 being cross-reactive with common cold coronaviruses. At late post-vaccination timepoints, both infection-induced and vaccine-induced clones showed marked clonal contraction, consistent with waning T cell responses. The study was limited by a small number of convalescent patients and lacked early post-infection timepoints.

Libraries were built with the immunoSEQ multiplex PCR assay. DNA from the cultured and isolated CD4+ T cells underwent TCR beta CDR3 sequencing. The paper's data handling went like this. The analysis removed non-productive TCR sequences, trimmed reads to the CDR3 region, and retained only CDR3s that were 7 or more amino acids long. The MANAFEST web app was used to pick out antigen-specific clonotypes by comparing their expansion in peptide wells with that in reference cultures. To be called positive, a clone needed expansion at FDR<0.05 compared with the reference and with all other wells, an odds ratio greater than 5, and a frequency greater than 0.1% in two replicate wells. Cross-reactive clonotypes were defined as significantly expanded in SARS-CoV-2 spike wells and in at least one common cold coronavirus spike condition. Levenshtein distance calculated with the stringdist R package was used to assess CDR3 similarity, and unrooted trees were constructed with ape in R 3.6.1. TCRdb took over this immuneACCESS table, retaining in-frame rearrangements with V and J assigned. Such tables are incomplete; in checked studies, under half of the missing clones stem from an unresolved V gene, and the remainder is unexplained. That table gives V, J and clone size, and the DNA gave D and trimming. This sample holds fewer than 25,000 clones; about 72% were observed only once. The top ten clonotypes cover approximately 12% of the sample.

To identify antigen-specific CD4+ T cell clonotypes by their expansion, the ViraFEST assay first stimulated PBMC with viral peptide pools and then applied TCR sequencing. After about 9 days of culture, CD4+ T cells were isolated with the EasySep CD4+ T cell isolation kit. Healthy vaccine recipients had no prior SARS-CoV-2 infection, confirmed by negative nucleocapsid antibodies before and after vaccination. Each well held two million PBMC cultured in IMDM containing roughly 5.1% human AB serum, 8 to 10 IU/ml IL-2 and gentamicin, along with about 10 ug/ml peptides. On days 3 and 7, half of the culture medium was replaced with fresh IL-2-containing medium. Unless otherwise noted, each peptide stimulation condition was cultured in triplicate wells. PBMC were separated from whole blood using Ficoll-Paque Plus gradient centrifugation and were then either cryopreserved at -140C or used fresh. The spike proteins of SARS-CoV-2 and of the common cold coronaviruses HCoV-NL63, HCoV-OC43 and HCoV-229E were spanned by overlapping peptide pools. Genomic DNA was extracted from cultured CD4+ T cells with the QIAamp micro DNA kit.

This clone was picked up a small number of times. What this receptor recognizes is not known. No base-level quality is on record; no much larger clone is a single base apart. Measured from the cysteine to the phenylalanine, the CDR3 is 12 residues long. The only DNA kept is the CDR3, 36 bases in frame from the first base. The germline V gene yields SQVTM for CDR1 and ANQGSEA for CDR2. V is pared back by 0 bases and J by 11 bases, with 11 bases lying between the germline termini. This receptor chain uses TRBV29-1 and TRBJ2-1; the best D guess is TRBD2, with 5 bases matching. The sequences come from CD4+ T cells from PBMCs cultured with HCoV-OC43 spike peptides, collected before COVID-19 vaccination. Per the publication, the cell subset or site label means: HCoV-OC43 spike overlapping peptide pool stimulation. This sequence was found in a human donor who received a COVID-19 vaccine. The nucleotide sequence reads as follows: TGCAGCGTTGAAGAACTAGGTAAAAAGCAGTTCTTC. Its coded protein is CSVEELGKKQFF.